This section outlines one T cell receptor (beta chain) sequence together with its context. Antigen: not known. Possible read error: a much larger clone is one base away. The data belong to a study of blood T cells in healthy people across ages. For the second PCR, which ran for about 6 to 11 cycles, a sample-barcoded 5' primer and a J-beta primer mix were used. TCRdb re-analysed the 5' RACE reads in MiXCR, keeping a single row per CDR3 protein. The repertoire holds under 800,000 distinct CDR3 sequences, with roughly 47% as singletons. General study points: Any conclusive comparison of naive versus antigen-experienced cells was prevented by using unsorted PBMCs. Higher diversity, along with more naive CD4+ cells, distinguished long-lived donors from aged donors.

This CDR3 contains 17 residues. The receptor comes from a woman aged 60 to 75 in good health. The rearrangement joins TRBV21-1 to TRBJ2-5; TRBD1, the D gene given by the table, was not confirmed from the DNA. TRBV21-1 is a listed pseudogene. Sequencing used blood. CDR3 sequence (DNA): TGTGCCAGCAGCAAAGTGAAAGAAGCGGGACAGAACAATGAGCAGTACTTC. Its translation is CASSKVKEAGQNNEQYF.